A selection of T cell receptor beta chains follows, all from one sample in a study of identical twins. MiXCR was run by TCRdb on the 5' RACE reads, yielding one entry per CDR3 protein. Of about 920,000 distinct CDR3 sequences listed, 10% to 15% are singletons. The sample also formed part of further work on yellow fever vaccine responses in identical twins.

Material for sequencing was PBMCs. The receptors were sampled from a woman aged 18-29 years in good health. CDR3s leave out the opening cysteine and the closing phenylalanine or tryptophan. Fields, in order: V gene, CDR3 protein.

V gene: TRBV9; CDR3 protein: ANKRREHPAETYEQY
V gene: TRBV18; CDR3 protein: ASSPRTSGSRSYEQY
V gene: TRBV5-1; CDR3 protein: ASSSRDRGTTTNEKLF
V gene: TRBV20-1; CDR3 protein: SARGLAGARGTDTQY
V gene: TRBV6-2/TRBV6-3; CDR3 protein: ASSTPGRNTDTQY
V gene: TRBV11-2; CDR3 protein: ASSQEGPYNEQF
V gene: TRBV24-1; CDR3 protein: ATSDSPRRAQETQY
V gene: TRBV6-1; CDR3 protein: TSSEDPSSAGAYNEQF
V gene: TRBV27; CDR3 protein: ASSPYFPRPYEQY
V gene: TRBV20-1; CDR3 protein: SARDVRSRDQPQH
V gene: TRBV12-3/TRBV12-4; CDR3 protein: ASSLVGSGSPYNEQF
V gene: TRBV13; CDR3 protein: ASSGRDRDFRVENIQY
V gene: TRBV29-1; CDR3 protein: SVAAGGSYEQY
V gene: TRBV27; CDR3 protein: ASSLSVRQALH
V gene: TRBV3-1; CDR3 protein: ASSRGGGSGANVLT
V gene: TRBV29-1; CDR3 protein: SAQTGGADTQY
V gene: TRBV11-2; CDR3 protein: ASSPDRSNEKLF
V gene: TRBV5-1; CDR3 protein: ASSSTAGVFTGELF
V gene: TRBV10-1; CDR3 protein: ASSATGVGGELF
V gene: TRBV9; CDR3 protein: ASSVVGSINTGELF
V gene: TRBV5-1; CDR3 protein: ASSLDLAGGAGSNEQF
V gene: TRBV12-3/TRBV12-4; CDR3 protein: ASSLRLSTDTQY
V gene: TRBV6-1; CDR3 protein: ASSGRPNTEAF
V gene: TRBV12-5; CDR3 protein: ASGPGQGEGYT
V gene: TRBV4-2; CDR3 protein: ASSQGWPNSYNEQF